This TCR beta chain was identified during a study of shared clonotypes between healthy human individuals. Study as a whole: Donor composition was two women and a few men, aged 18 to 49.

Study results and limitations: Naive subsets tended to show greater estimated richness than memory subsets. Around 5.3% of naive CD4 clonotypes were shared across four donors.

The CDR3 sequence is 15 residues long. Trimming shortened V by 5 bases and J by 7 bases, and 18 bases separated the two germline ends. Germline lookup yields CDR1 MNHNY and CDR2 SVGAGI (reference sequence). Method: immunoSEQ multiplex PCR; TCRdb's copy keeps in-frame clones and lacks some. Of 2,500,000 or so clones detected, around 90% appear once; the ten largest clones hold more than 0.35%. On this clone itself: Antigen specificity is unknown.

This clonotype was sampled from a man between 18 and 29 years old in good health. Some clones in this sample may be carry-over from other donors' samples. Sequencing was done on a sample of naive CD4+ T cells from PBMCs. Stated subset: CD45RA+ positively selected. J is TRBJ1-5 and V is TRBV6-6, with a possible D match to TRBD1 (5 bases). This CDR3 reads CASSPGGGLRQPQHF. In DNA, the CDR3 is TGTGCCAGCAGTCCCGGGGGAGGGTTGCGACAGCCCCAGCATTTT.